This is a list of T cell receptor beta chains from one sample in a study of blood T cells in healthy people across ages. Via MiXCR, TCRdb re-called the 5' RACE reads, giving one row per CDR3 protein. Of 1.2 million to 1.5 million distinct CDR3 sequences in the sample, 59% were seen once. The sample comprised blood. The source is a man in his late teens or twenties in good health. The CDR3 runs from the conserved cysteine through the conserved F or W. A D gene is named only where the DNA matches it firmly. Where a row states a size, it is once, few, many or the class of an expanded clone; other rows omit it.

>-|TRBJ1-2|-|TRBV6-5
TGTGCCAGCAGTCGCGCGGCCAACTATGGCTACACCTTC
CASSRAANYGYTF
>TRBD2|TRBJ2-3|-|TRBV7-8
TGTGCCAGCAGCCTACGAGGCACTCGGACTAGTGCCACAGATACGCAGTATTTT
CASSLRGTRTSATDTQYF
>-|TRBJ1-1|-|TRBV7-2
TGTGCCAGCAGCCTATACCCAAGGGGACCACGGAACACTGAAGCTTTCTTT
CASSLYPRGPRNTEAFF
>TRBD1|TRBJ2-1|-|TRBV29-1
TGCAGCGTTGACACGCAGGGGGACTACAATGAGCAGTTCTTC
CSVDTQGDYNEQFF
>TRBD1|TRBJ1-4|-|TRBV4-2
TGTGCCAGCAGCCAAGTATCCGGGACAGGGAGAGAAAAACTGTTTTTT
CASSQVSGTGREKLFF
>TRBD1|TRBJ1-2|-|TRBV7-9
TGTGCCAGCAGCTTTGGACAGGGGGACTACACCTTC
CASSFGQGDYTF
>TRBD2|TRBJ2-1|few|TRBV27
TGTGCCAGCAGTCCAACCAGGACTAGCGGGAGGGCCAACTACAATGAGCAGTTCTTC
CASSPTRTSGRANYNEQFF
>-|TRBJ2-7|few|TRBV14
TGTGCCAGCAGCCGGACCGGGACGGGATATTACGAGCAGTACTTC
CASSRTGTGYYEQYF
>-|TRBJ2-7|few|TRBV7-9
TGTGCCACCACGGCTGAACACTACGAGCAGTACTTC
CATTAEHYEQYF
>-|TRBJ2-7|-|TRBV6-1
TGTGCCAGCAGTCCGCTAGAAGTACCGGGCCCACGTGCGTACGAGCAGTACTTC
CASSPLEVPGPRAYEQYF
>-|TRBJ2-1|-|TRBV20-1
TGCAGTGGTCGCGCCGACCTGATCAGCTCCTACAATGAGCAGTTCTTC
CSGRADLISSYNEQFF
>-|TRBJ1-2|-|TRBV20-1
TGCAGTGCTATTTCGGGGTTAGGCGGCTACACCTTC
CSAISGLGGYTF
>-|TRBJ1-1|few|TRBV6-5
TGTGCCAGCAGCTATTCGCTGGACACTGAAGCTTTCTTT
CASSYSLDTEAFF
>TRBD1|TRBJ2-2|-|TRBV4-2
TGTGCCAGCAGCCAAGATGTTTTCAGACAGGGTCCCGGGGAGCTGTTTTTT
CASSQDVFRQGPGELFF
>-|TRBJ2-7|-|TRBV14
TGTGCCAGCAGCCAAGATGCGAAGGAGGGGAGCTCCTACGAGCAGTACTTC
CASSQDAKEGSSYEQYF
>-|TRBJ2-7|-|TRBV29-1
TGCCGCCCCCTCCCGACGCAGTACACCTACGAGCAGTACTTC
CRPLPTQYTYEQYF
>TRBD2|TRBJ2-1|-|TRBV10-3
TGTGCCATCGCTAGCGGGGACAATGAGCAGTTCTTC
CAIASGDNEQFF
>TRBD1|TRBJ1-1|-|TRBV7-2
TGTGCCAGCAGCTTCGACAGGGTGACTGAAGCTTTCTTT
CASSFDRVTEAFF
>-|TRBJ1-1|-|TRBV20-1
TGCAGTGCTGACGACACTCAGAACACTGAAGCTTTCTTT
CSADDTQNTEAFF
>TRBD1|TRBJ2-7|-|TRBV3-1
TGTGCCAGCAGCTGGCGACAGGGGGAAGACGAGCAGTACTTC
CASSWRQGEDEQYF